This TCR beta chain was captured in a study of CD8+CD57+ T cells in acquired aplastic anemia. About the research overall: DNA per sorted CD4+ or CD8+ sample ranged roughly 0.17 to 27.4 ug, averaging around 3 ug.

The template used for profiling TCR beta VDJ and CDR3 was genomic DNA. Each CDR3 protein is one row after TCRdb ran MiXCR on the reads. The sample records some 220,000 distinct CDR3 sequences, 34% being singletons. The length of the CDR3 is 14 residues. J lost 5 bases, V lost 6 bases, and 4 bases had no gene match. Germline values: CDR1 LNHDA, CDR2 SQIVND (reference sequence). This clonotype was observed many times. As yet, its antigen is unknown. General study findings and limits: Controls and patients did not differ significantly in CD8+ Simpson's diversity.

V gene TRBV19 combines with J gene TRBJ2-2; 9 positions match TRBD1. The sample was sorted CD4+, CD8+, or CD8+CD57+ T cells (not recorded which) from PBMCs. The TCR sequence derives from a human donor in good health, serving as a control. CDR3 amino acids: CASRGQGGTGELFF. For the CDR3, the DNA is TGTGCCAGTAGGGGACAGGGAGGAACCGGGGAGCTGTTTTTT. Based on the CDR3 plus reference TRBV19 and TRBJ2-2, the full variable domain is DGGITQSPKYLFRKEGQNVTLSCEQNLNHDAMYWYRQDPGQGLRLIYYSQIVNDFQKGDIAEGYSVSREKKESFPLTVTSAQKNPTAFYLCASRGQGGTGELFFGEGSRLTVL.